This T cell receptor (beta chain) was sequenced for a study of shared clonotypes between healthy human individuals (dated by TCRdb to the early 2020s). Notes on the research overall: Two women and a few men aged 18 to 49 years were included in the cohort. To increase sequencing depth and limit assay-specific biases, different laboratories used diverse techniques to prepare libraries and sequence TCR repertoires. Leukapheresis yielded between about 0.85 and 10 billion PBMCs per donor. To estimate repertoire size and how much clonotype sharing occurs between individuals, the study deeply sequenced the blood TCR repertoires of 4 to 6 healthy adults. For each donor, three plates each were used for CD4 naive and CD4 memory, two plates were used for CD8 naive, and one plate was used for CD8 memory. The paper as a whole reports these results and caveats: Because the study included a small number of donors, the genetic and exposure-history diversity represented was limited. Naive subsets generally had larger estimated clonotype richness than memory subsets did. Pairwise subsampling indicated that sequencing depth was expected to affect the degree of clonotype sharing among donors. Rarefaction of sorted-subset datasets indicated incomplete sequencing despite the large sequencing depth. Sampling was restricted to blood, and TCR repertoires in tissues likely differ from the TCR repertoires found in blood. Across four donors, approximately 4.6% of naive CD4, 3.5% of naive CD8, about 2.3% of memory CD4, and under 0.45% of memory CD8 clonotypes were shared. Compared with non-shared clonotypes, the clonotypes found in all four sorted-subset donors had higher generation probabilities.

TCR CDR3 regions were amplified from genomic DNA by multiplex PCR using the deep immunoSEQ assay. For each cell subset, the extracted genomic DNA was distributed evenly across all wells of several immunoSEQ 96-well plates, and each plate served as one replicate. Each replicate PCR for sorted subsets received roughly 0.2 ug genomic DNA, equal to about 30,000 T cell genomes. Purified libraries were quantified with a Qubit 3.0 fluorometer, sized on a Bioanalyzer 2100, and re-quantified with the KAPA Library Quantification kit. A separate single-read 150-cycle Illumina NextSeq 550 flow cell was used to sequence each immunoSEQ 96-well plate. Per the original workflow: The immunoSEQ output contained only junctional sequences without quality scores, so filtering could not match that applied to full-length reads. Sequences were annotated with PyIR, a Python wrapper for IgBLAST v1.9, using IMGT germline references to assign V/J genes and CDR3. Reads were filtered out if the reads had weak V/J assignments (E-value above 1e-6), no CDR3, stop codons, out-of-frame junctions, or ambiguous translated residues. V3J clonotypes were defined by identical inferred V gene, J gene, and CDR3 amino acid sequence. Percentage overlap between repertoires was computed as shared unique clonotypes divided by the size of the smaller repertoire. Richness of each repertoire was evaluated using RTK rarefaction, the Chao1 estimator, and Recon v2.1 estimates of unobserved clonotypes. For all TCRbeta clonotypes obtained by the gDNA method from four donors, generation probabilities were computed with OLGA. Held by TCRdb, this immuneACCESS table contains in-frame sequences only and omits some clones. Under half of the omission traces to an unresolved V gene where checked; the cause of the rest is unknown. The D gene and trimming were derived from the DNA, and the V and J assignments and clone size from that table. In all, the sample holds approximately 2.5 million clones, and around nine tenths of those were seen once. About 0.13% of the sample goes to the ten largest clones.

Trimming accounts for 3 bases at V and 7 bases at J, while the number of junction bases matched to no gene is 5. In the germline V gene, CDR1 corresponds to SGDLS and CDR2 to YYNGEE. The CDR3 covers 13 residues, taking in both the cysteine and the phenylalanine. Just the 39-base CDR3 DNA is kept, in frame starting at base 1. Healthy HIV-negative adults with no recently reported acute infections or vaccinations were included as donors. Every donor was a Caucasian adult living in Nashville, Tennessee, USA. CD4+ T cells were enriched by magnetic negative selection; naive cells were then positively selected on CD45RA, and the negative fraction formed the memory subset. Blood was collected by leukapheresis, and PBMCs were isolated by Ficoll-Histopaque density gradient centrifugation and then cryopreserved in liquid nitrogen vapor phase. Analytical flow cytometry was used to check the purity and quantity of every magnetically sorted T cell population. Genomic DNA was isolated from every sorted fraction and measured by UV absorbance on a Nanodrop 2000c.

Details on this clone: Its antigen is still unknown. Base qualities are not provided; no much larger clone lies one nucleotide away.

The chain links TRBV9 with TRBJ2-3; TRBD1 fits 7 bases in the junction. The receptor was derived from a man aged 18 to 30 in good health. The sequenced sample was naive CD4+ T cells sorted from blood. The sample's cell subset or site label, in plain terms: CD45RA+ positively selected. Read as DNA, the sequence is TGTGCCAGCAGCGGACACAGGGGAAATACGCAGTATTTT. This is translated as CASSGHRGNTQYF.